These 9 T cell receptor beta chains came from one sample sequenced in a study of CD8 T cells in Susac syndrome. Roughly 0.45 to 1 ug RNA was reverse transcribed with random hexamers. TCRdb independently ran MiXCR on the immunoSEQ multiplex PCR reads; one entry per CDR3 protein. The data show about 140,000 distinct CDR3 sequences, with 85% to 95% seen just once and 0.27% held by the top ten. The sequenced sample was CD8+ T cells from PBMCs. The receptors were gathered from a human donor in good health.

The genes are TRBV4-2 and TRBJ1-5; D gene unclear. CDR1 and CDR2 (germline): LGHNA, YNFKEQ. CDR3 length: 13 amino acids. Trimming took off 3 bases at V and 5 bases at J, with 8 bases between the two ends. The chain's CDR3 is CASSQFLDQPQHF. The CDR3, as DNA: TGTGCCAGCAGCCAGTTCCTGGATCAGCCCCAGCATTTT.

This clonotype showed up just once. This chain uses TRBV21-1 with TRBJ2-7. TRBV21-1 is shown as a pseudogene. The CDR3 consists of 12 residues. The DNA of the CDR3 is TGTGCCAGCGGGAACAGTCACTACGAGCAGTACTTC. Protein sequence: CASGNSHYEQYF.

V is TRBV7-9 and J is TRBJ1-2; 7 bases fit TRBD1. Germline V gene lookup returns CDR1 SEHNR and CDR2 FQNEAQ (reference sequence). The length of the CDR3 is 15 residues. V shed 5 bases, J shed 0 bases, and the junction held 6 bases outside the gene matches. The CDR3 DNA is TGTGCCAGCAGCGGCTTGGGACAGTCTAACTATGGCTACACCTTC. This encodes CASSGLGQSNYGYTF.

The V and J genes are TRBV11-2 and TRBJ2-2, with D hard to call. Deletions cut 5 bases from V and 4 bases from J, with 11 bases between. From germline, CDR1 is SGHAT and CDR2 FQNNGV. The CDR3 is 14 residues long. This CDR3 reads CASSPTLGTGELFF. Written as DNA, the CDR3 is TGTGCCAGCAGCCCGACATTGGGCACCGGGGAGCTGTTTTTT.

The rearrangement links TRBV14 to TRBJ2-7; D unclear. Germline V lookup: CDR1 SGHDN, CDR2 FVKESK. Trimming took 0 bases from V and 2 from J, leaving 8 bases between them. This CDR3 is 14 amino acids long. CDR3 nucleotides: TGTGCCAGCAGCCAAGAGTTCTATACCTACGAGCAGTACTTC. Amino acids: CASSQEFYTYEQYF. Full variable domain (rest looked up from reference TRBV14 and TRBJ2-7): EAGVTQFPSHSVIEKGQTVTLRCDPISGHDNLYWYRRVMGKEIKFLLHFVKESKQDESGMPNNRFLAERTGGTYSTLKVQPAELEDSGVYFCASSQEFYTYEQYFGPGTRLTVT.

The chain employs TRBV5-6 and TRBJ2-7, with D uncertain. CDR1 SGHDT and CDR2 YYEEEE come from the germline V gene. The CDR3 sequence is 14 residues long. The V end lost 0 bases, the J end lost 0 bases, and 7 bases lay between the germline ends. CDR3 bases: TGTGCCAGCAGCTTGGGACAAACCTCCTACGAGCAGTACTTC. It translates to CASSLGQTSYEQYF. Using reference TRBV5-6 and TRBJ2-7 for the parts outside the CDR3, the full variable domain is DAGVTQSPTHLIKTRGQQVTLRCSPKSGHDTVSWYQQALGQGPQFIFQYYEEEERQRGNFPDRFSGHQFPNYSSELNVNALLLGDSALYLCASSLGQTSYEQYFGPGTRLTVT.

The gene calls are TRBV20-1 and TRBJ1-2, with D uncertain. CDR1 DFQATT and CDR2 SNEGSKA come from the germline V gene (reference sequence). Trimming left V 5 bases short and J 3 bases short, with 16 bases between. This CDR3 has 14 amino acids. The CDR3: CSASRANLDYGYTF. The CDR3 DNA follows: TGCAGTGCTTCTCGGGCCAATTTAGACTATGGCTACACCTTC.

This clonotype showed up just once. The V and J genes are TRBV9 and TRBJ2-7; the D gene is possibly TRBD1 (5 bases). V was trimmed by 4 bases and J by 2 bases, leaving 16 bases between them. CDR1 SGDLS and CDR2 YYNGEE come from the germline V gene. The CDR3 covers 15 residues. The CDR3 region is CASSPTGKPTYEQYF. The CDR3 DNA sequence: TGTGCCAGCAGCCCCACAGGAAAACCGACCTACGAGCAGTACTTC.

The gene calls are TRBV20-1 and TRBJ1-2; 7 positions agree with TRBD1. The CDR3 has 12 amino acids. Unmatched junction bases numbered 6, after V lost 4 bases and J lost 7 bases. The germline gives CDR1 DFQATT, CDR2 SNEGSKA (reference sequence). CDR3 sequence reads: CSAKGARVGYTF. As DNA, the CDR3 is TGCAGTGCTAAGGGGGCGCGGGTTGGCTACACCTTC.